This T cell receptor (beta chain) was sequenced during a study of shared clonotypes between healthy human individuals. Study-wide results and caveats: Relative to memory subsets, naive subsets generally showed larger estimated richness.

Data came from immunoSEQ multiplex PCR; TCRdb stores just in-frame clones and leaves some out. Counted here are around 700,000 clones, roughly 78% occurring once; the ten biggest clones make up around 2%. With regard to this clone: Its target is not known.

Germline assignment: CDR1 LNHDA and CDR2 SQIVND (reference sequence). V gave up 8 bases and J gave up 6 bases, with 11 bases separating them. CDR3 size: 12 residues. Sequencing was carried out using memory CD4+ T cells sorted from blood. Subset here: CD45RA-negative fraction. The TCR originated in a woman in her thirties in good health. The chain has TRBV19 and TRBJ2-1; maybe TRBD2 (6 bases). In DNA form, the CDR3 reads TGTGCCAGTTTCGGGAGAGGCAATGAGCAGTTCTTC. Translated: CASFGRGNEQFF.